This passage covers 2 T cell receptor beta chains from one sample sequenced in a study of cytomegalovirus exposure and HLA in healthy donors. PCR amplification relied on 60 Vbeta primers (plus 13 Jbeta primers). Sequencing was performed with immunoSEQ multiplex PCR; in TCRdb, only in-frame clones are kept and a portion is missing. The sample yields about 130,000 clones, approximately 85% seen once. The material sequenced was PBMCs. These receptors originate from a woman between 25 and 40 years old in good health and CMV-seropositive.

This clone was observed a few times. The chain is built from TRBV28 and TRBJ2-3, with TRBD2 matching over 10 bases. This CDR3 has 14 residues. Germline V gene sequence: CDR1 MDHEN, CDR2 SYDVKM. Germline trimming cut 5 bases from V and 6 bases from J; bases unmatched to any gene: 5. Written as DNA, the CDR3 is TGTGCCAGCAGTCTAGCGGGGGAATGGGATACGCAGTATTTT. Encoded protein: CASSLAGEWDTQYF. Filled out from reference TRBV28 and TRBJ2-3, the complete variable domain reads DVKVTQSSRYLVKRTGEKVFLECVQDMDHENMFWYRQDPGLGLRLIYFSYDVKMKEKGDIPEGYSVSREKKERFSLILESASTNQTSMYLCASSLAGEWDTQYFGPGTRLTVL.

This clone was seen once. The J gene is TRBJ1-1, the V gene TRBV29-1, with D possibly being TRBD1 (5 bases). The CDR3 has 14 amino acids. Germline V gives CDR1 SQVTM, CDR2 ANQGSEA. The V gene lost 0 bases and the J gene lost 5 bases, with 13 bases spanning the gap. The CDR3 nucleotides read TGCAGCGTTGAAGAGATCCAGGGAGGAACTGAAGCTTTCTTT. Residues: CSVEEIQGGTEAFF. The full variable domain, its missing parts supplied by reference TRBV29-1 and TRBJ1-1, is SAVISQKPSRDICQRGTSLTIQCQVDSQVTMMFWYRQQPGQSLTLIATANQGSEATYESGFVIDKFPISRPNLTFSTLTVSNMSPEDSSIYLCSVEEIQGGTEAFFGQGTRLTVV.